This TCR beta chain originates from a study of cytomegalovirus exposure and HLA in healthy donors. The CDR3 extends over 16 amino acids. Per the germline V gene, CDR1 is SGHNT and CDR2 is YYREEE (reference sequence). Trimming removed 5 bases at V and 5 bases at J, with 20 bases between. Whole-study findings and limits: What a later analysis reportedly showed was that an Asian-associated ancestry cluster had fewer N-insertions than the approximately 700-donor mean. Researchers reportedly found TCR beta sequences accurately predicted most subjects' HLA-A and HLA-B alleles. Later analysis showed TCR association rates varying by HLA locus, highest for DRB1 and lowest for HLA-C.

This clone was observed a handful of times. The target antigen is unknown. Samples came from healthy bone marrow donors. 13 Jbeta primers and 60 Vbeta primers were used for the PCR. Only in-frame clones appear in the TCRdb table, and some are missing; sequencing was by immunoSEQ multiplex PCR. This table has 200,000 to 250,000 clones, more than 75% appearing once. This TCR was recovered from a woman aged 40 to 55 in good health and CMV-seropositive. Material: PBMCs. V is TRBV5-4 and J is TRBJ2-1, with D possibly matching TRBD2 (7 bases). CDR3 protein: CASRPGGRGLNNEQFF. As DNA, the CDR3 is TGTGCCAGCAGGCCGGGGGGCAGGGGACTTAACAATGAGCAGTTCTTC.